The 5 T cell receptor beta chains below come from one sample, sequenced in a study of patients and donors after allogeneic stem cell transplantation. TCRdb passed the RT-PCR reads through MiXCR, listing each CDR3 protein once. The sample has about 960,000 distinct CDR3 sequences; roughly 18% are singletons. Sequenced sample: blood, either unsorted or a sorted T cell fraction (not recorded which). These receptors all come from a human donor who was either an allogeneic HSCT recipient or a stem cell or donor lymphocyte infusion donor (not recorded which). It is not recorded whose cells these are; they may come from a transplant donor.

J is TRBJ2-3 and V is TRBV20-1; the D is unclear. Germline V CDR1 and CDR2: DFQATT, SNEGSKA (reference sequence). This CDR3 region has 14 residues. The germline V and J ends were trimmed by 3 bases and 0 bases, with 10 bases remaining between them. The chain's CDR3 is CSASRAASTDTQYF. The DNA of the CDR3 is TGCAGTGCTAGTCGCGCGGCTAGCACAGATACGCAGTATTTT.

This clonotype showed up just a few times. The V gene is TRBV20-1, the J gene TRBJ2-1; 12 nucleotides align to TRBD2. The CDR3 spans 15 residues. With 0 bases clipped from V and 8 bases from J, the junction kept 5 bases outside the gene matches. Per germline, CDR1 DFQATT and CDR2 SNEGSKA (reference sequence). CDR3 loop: CSARDPSGRGYEQFF. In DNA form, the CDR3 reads TGCAGTGCTAGAGATCCTAGCGGGAGGGGGTATGAGCAGTTCTTC.

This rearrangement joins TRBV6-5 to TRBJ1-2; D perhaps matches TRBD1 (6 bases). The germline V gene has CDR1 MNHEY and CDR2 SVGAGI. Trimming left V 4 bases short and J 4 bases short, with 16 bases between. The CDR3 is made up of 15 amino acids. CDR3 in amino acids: CASSFTGSEGYGYTF. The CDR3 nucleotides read TGTGCCAGCAGTTTTACAGGGAGTGAGGGCTATGGCTACACCTTC.

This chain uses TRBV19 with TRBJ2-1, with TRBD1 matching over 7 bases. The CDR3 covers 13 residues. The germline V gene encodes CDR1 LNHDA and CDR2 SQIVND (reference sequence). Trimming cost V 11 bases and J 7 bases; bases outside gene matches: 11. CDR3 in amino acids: CAARTGFSNEQFF. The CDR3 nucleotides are TGTGCCGCGAGGACAGGCTTTTCGAATGAGCAGTTCTTC. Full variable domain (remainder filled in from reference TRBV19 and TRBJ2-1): DGGITQSPKYLFRKEGQNVTLSCEQNLNHDAMYWYRQDPGQGLRLIYYSQIVNDFQKGDIAEGYSVSREKKESFPLTVTSAQKNPTAFYLCAARTGFSNEQFFGPGTRLTVL.

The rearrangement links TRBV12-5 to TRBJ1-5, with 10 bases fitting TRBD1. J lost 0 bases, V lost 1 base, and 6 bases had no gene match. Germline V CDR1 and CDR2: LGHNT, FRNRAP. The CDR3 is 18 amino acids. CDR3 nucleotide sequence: TGTGCTAGTGGTTTGGGGGACAGGGGAGCTTATAGCAATCAGCCCCAGCATTTT. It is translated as CASGLGDRGAYSNQPQHF.